This T cell receptor beta chain comes out of a study of blood T cell repertoires in COVID-19. Looking at the study overall: Researchers got acute and convalescent COVID-19 samples from the United States, Italy and Spain. PBMCs, B-cell-depleted T cells, or T cells provided the cDNA or gDNA that made up the material.

In the authors' workflow: Reference gene primer amplification gave estimated nucleated cell counts. Assay used: immunoSEQ multiplex PCR; TCRdb lists only in-frame clones, some missing. D and trimming come from the DNA, and the V and J calls and clone size come from that table. Of about 66,000 clones listed, about 80% are singletons. This clone was counted a single time. The CDR3 is made up of 11 amino acids. Looked up from germline, CDR1 is SGHDT and CDR2 is YYEEEE. Trimming removed 5 bases at V and 2 bases at J, with 3 bases between. The TCR was taken from a man aged 55 to 69 with acute or convalescent COVID-19. The source material was peripheral blood. V and J are TRBV5-6 and TRBJ2-3, with no clear D. DNA for the CDR3: TGTGCCAGCAGTATCACAGATACGCAGTATTTT. Amino acid sequence: CASSITDTQYF.